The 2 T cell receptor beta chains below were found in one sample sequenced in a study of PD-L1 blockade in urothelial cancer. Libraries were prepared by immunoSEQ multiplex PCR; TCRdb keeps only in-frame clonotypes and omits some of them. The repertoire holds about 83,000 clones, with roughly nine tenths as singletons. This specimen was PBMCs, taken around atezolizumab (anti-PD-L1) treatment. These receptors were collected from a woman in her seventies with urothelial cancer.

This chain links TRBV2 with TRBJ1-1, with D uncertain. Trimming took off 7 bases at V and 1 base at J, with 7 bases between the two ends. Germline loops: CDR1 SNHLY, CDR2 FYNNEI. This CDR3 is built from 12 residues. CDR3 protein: CASKTQNTEAFF. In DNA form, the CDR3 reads TGTGCCAGCAAAACACAGAACACTGAAGCTTTCTTT.

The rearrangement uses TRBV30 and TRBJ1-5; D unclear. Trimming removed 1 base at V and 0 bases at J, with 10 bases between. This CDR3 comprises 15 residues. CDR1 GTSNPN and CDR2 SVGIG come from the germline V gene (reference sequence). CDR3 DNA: TGTGCCTGGAGTGCAACAGCTTATAGCAATCAGCCCCAGCATTTT. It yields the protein CAWSATAYSNQPQHF.